Each of the 10 T cell receptor beta chains below was sequenced from the same sample in a study of cytomegalovirus exposure and HLA in healthy donors. This PCR relied on a set of 60 Vbeta primers and 13 Jbeta primers. Data came from immunoSEQ multiplex PCR; TCRdb stores just in-frame clones and leaves some out. The sample includes over 65,000 clones, roughly 76% of them seen just once. Sequencing was done on a sample of PBMCs. The receptors derive from a man aged 55 to 70 in good health and CMV-seropositive.

CDR3 sequence: CASSPSWESYGYTF. The CDR3 DNA follows: TGTGCCAGCAGCCCTTCATGGGAGAGCTATGGCTACACCTTC. The chain has TRBV16 and TRBJ1-2; D is undetermined. The CDR3 length is 14 residues. CDR1 is KGHSY, CDR2 FQNENV, per germline. The V end lost 4 bases, the J end lost 4 bases, and 13 bases lay between the germline ends.

This chain joins TRBV11-3 and TRBJ2-5; D is possibly TRBD1 (6 bases). The germline CDR1 and CDR2 sequences are SGHNT and YENEEA. The V end lost 1 base, the J end lost 2 bases, and 20 bases lay between the germline ends. The CDR3 consists of 18 residues. CDR3 region: CASSLGVTGSATQETQYF. DNA of the CDR3: TGTGCCAGCAGCTTAGGGGTAACAGGGTCAGCCACGCAAGAGACCCAGTACTTC.

This sequence joins TRBV5-1 and TRBJ1-4; tentatively, D is TRBD1 (5 bases). Germline CDR1 reads SGHRS; CDR2 reads YFSETQ. Trimming took 0 bases from V and 7 from J, leaving 19 bases between them. The CDR3 is 17 amino acids. CDR3: CASSLEVIGAQGEKLFF. The CDR3 DNA is TGCGCCAGCAGCTTGGAAGTGATAGGGGCCCAGGGTGAAAAACTGTTTTTT.

J is TRBJ1-1 and V is TRBV5-5; the match to TRBD1 covers 9 bases. The CDR3 spans 14 residues. CDR1 and CDR2 (germline): SGHKS, YYEKEE (reference sequence). The ends lost 2 bases at V and 5 bases at J; junction bases unmatched: 4. CDR3 amino acids: CASSLGTGHTEAFF. The DNA for the CDR3 is TGTGCCAGCAGCTTAGGGACAGGGCATACTGAAGCTTTCTTT.

The CDR3 region is CASSDPIPWGEGNSPLHF. DNA of the CDR3: TGTGCCAGCAGTGACCCTATACCATGGGGGGAAGGTAATTCACCCCTCCACTTT. This sequence joins TRBV6-1 and TRBJ1-6; tentatively, D is TRBD1 (5 bases). Trimming removed 3 bases at V and 6 bases at J, with 21 bases between. The CDR3 loop spans 18 amino acids. The germline gives CDR1 MNHNS, CDR2 SASEGT.

The rearrangement links TRBV11-2 to TRBJ1-5; 7 nucleotides line up with TRBD1. Germline CDR1 is SGHAT and CDR2 is FQNNGV. The CDR3 consists of 15 residues. V lost 5 bases to trimming and J lost 0 bases; unmatched junction nucleotides: 4. The CDR3 DNA reads as TGTGCCAGCAGCCTGGGACAGCATAGCAATCAGCCCCAGCATTTT. Its protein is CASSLGQHSNQPQHF.

This chain links TRBV5-1 with TRBJ1-1; maybe TRBD1 (5 bases). V was pared by 2 bases and J by 5 bases, with 7 bases between. In germline, CDR1 is SGHRS, CDR2 YFSETQ. This CDR3 comprises 12 residues. Here the CDR3 DNA reads TGCGCCAGCAGCTTTGCAGGGACTGAAGCTTTCTTT. Its translation: CASSFAGTEAFF.

The gene calls are TRBV7-9 and TRBJ2-5, with D possibly matching TRBD2 (5 bases). In germline, CDR1 is SEHNR, CDR2 FQNEAQ (reference sequence). The V and J ends lost 5 bases and 1 base respectively, with 14 bases between them. The CDR3 consists of 15 residues. The CDR3 nucleotides are TGTGCCAGCAGCCTCGGGCGGGCCCTCCAAGAGACCCAGTACTTC. Its protein product is CASSLGRALQETQYF. The entire variable domain, with the rest obtained from reference TRBV7-9 and TRBJ2-5, is as follows: DTGVSQNPRHKITKRGQNVTFRCDPISEHNRLYWYRQTLGQGPEFLTYFQNEAQLEKSRLLSDRFSAERPKGSFSTLEIQRTEQGDSAMYLCASSLGRALQETQYFGPGTRLLVL.

V usage is TRBV11-2 and J usage is TRBJ2-5; D might be TRBD2 (5 bases). CDR1 and CDR2 (germline): SGHAT, FQNNGV. The CDR3 contains 15 residues. V was pared by 0 bases and J by 7 bases, with 15 bases between. The CDR3 sequence is CASSLDPLAPWTQYF. In DNA, the CDR3 is TGTGCCAGCAGCTTAGATCCCCTAGCCCCCTGGACCCAGTACTTC.

This clone was seen a few times. The chain recombines TRBV5-5 with TRBJ2-3; a weak D match, TRBD2 (5 bases). Between the trimmed V and J ends, which lost 3 bases and 3 bases, there was a span of 11 bases. The CDR3 consists of 14 residues. Germline values: CDR1 SGHKS, CDR2 YYEKEE (reference sequence). The CDR3 sequence is CASSSGSRTDTQYF. The CDR3 coding sequence is TGTGCCAGCAGCTCGGGATCTAGAACAGATACGCAGTATTTT. The complete variable domain, with remaining parts taken from reference TRBV5-5 and TRBJ2-3, reads DAGVTQSPTHLIKTRGQQVTLRCSPISGHKSVSWYQQVLGQGPQFIFQYYEKEERGRGNFPDRFSARQFPNYSSELNVNALLLGDSALYLCASSSGSRTDTQYFGPGTRLTVL.